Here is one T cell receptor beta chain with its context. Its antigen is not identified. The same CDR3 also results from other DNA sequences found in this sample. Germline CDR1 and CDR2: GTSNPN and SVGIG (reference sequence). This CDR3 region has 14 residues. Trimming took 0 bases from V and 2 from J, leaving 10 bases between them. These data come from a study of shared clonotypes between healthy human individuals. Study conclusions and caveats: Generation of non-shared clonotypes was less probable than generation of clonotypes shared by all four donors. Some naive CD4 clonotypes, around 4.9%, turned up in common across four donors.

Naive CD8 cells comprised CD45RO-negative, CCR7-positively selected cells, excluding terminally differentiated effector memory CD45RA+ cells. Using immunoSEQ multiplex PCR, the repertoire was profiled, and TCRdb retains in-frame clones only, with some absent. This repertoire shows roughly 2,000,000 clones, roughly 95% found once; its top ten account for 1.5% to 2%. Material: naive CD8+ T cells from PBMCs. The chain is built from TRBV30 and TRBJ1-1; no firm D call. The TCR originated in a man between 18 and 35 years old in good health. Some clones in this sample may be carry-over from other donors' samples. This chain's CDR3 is CAWSVLGVNTEAFF. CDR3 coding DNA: TGTGCCTGGAGTGTACTTGGAGTAAACACTGAAGCTTTCTTT.